Each of the 14 T cell receptor beta chains below was sequenced from the same sample in a study of cytomegalovirus exposure and HLA in healthy donors. Primers: 60 Vbeta forward and 13 Jbeta reverse. Produced via immunoSEQ multiplex PCR; TCRdb's table is partial and in-frame only. The sample records about 130,000 clones, 60% to 80% being singletons. The sequenced material came from PBMCs. All receptors derive from an older woman in good health and CMV-seropositive.

This chain connects TRBV7-8 to TRBJ2-3, with D unclear. This CDR3 comprises 14 residues. With 3 bases removed from V and 2 bases from J, the gap between germline ends came to 9 bases. Per the germline V gene, CDR1 is SGHVS and CDR2 is FQNEAQ. CDR3 nucleotides: TGTGCCAGCAGCTTGGGCGCATCCACAGATACGCAGTATTTT. As protein: CASSLGASTDTQYF.

This chain uses TRBV18 with TRBJ1-2; no clear D gene. V was trimmed by 2 bases and J by 3 bases, leaving 13 bases between them. The germline V gene encodes CDR1 KGHSH and CDR2 LQKENI. CDR3 size: 15 residues. This CDR3 is CASSPVNLRDYGYTF. CDR3 in DNA: TGTGCCAGCTCACCAGTCAACCTGCGGGACTATGGCTACACCTTC.

The table lists this clone with a count of one. The chain joins TRBV10-3 to TRBJ2-3, with TRBD1 as a possible D gene (6 bases). The V gene lost 5 bases and the J gene lost 1 base, with 19 bases spanning the gap. This CDR3 is 17 amino acids long. Germline CDR1 and CDR2: ENHRY and SYGVKD. CDR3 sequence: CAISTPGTPAGTDTQYF. CDR3 coding DNA: TGTGCCATCAGTACACCCGGGACACCGGCCGGCACAGATACGCAGTATTTT.

V usage is TRBV7-9 and J usage is TRBJ1-4, with 7 bases identical to TRBD1. The length of the CDR3 is 15 residues. Germline V gene sequence: CDR1 SEHNR, CDR2 FQNEAQ (reference sequence). The junction had 11 bases not matched to a gene; V was cut back by 5 bases and J by 8 bases. CDR3 sequence reads: CASSTGQALGEKLFF. The CDR3 DNA sequence: TGTGCCAGCAGCACTGGACAGGCCCTCGGGGAAAAACTGTTTTTT.

The rearrangement links TRBV1 to TRBJ1-2. TRBV1 constitutes a pseudogene. The CDR3 totals 15 residues. This CDR3 reads CTSSQVPSQFYGYTF. The DNA of the CDR3 is TGCACCAGCAGCCAAGTCCCTAGCCAGTTCTATGGCTACACCTTC.

The chain links TRBV10-1 to TRBJ2-5; 8 bases match TRBD1. Germline values: CDR1 WNHNN, CDR2 SYGVQD (reference sequence). With V trimmed by 6 bases and J by 0 bases, 3 bases remained unmatched. The CDR3 contains 14 residues. CDR3 sequence reads: CASSPDRDQETQYF. CDR3 DNA: TGCGCCAGCAGCCCGGACAGGGACCAAGAGACCCAGTACTTC.

This clone was found a few times. The rearrangement uses TRBV7-2 and TRBJ1-4; D remains unclear. Trimming removed 3 bases from V and 11 bases from J, with 19 bases in between. The length of the CDR3 is 15 residues. Germline values: CDR1 SGHTA, CDR2 FQGNSA. CDR3 nucleotides: TGTGCCAGCAGCTTTACTCGGAGCGGACTGAAGAAACTGTTTTTT. The encoded protein is CASSFTRSGLKKLFF.

This clone appeared a few times. V usage is TRBV6-5 and J usage is TRBJ1-2, with 8 bases aligning to TRBD1. Germline CDR1 and CDR2: MNHEY and SVGAGI. Trimming at V came to 2 bases and at J to 4 bases, leaving 6 bases not matched to a gene. This CDR3 is 15 amino acids long. CDR3 coding DNA: TGTGCCAGCAGTTACAAACCGACAGGGGTCTATGGCTACACCTTC. Translated: CASSYKPTGVYGYTF.

The chain is built from TRBV29-1 and TRBJ1-2, with D perhaps TRBD1 (6 bases). V was trimmed by 8 bases and J by 3 bases, leaving 13 bases between them. In germline, CDR1 is SQVTM, CDR2 ANQGSEA. The CDR3 consists of 12 residues. Written as DNA, the CDR3 is TGCAGCTTATACAGGGCGGACTATGGCTACACCTTC. Residues: CSLYRADYGYTF.

The rearrangement links TRBV5-6 to TRBJ2-1; 12 positions match TRBD2. J gave up 3 bases and V 3 bases, and 4 bases lay outside the gene matches. CDR1 is SGHDT and CDR2 is YYEEEE in the germline V gene. This CDR3 has 16 residues. CDR3 residues: CASSWGLAGNYNEQFF. The CDR3 DNA reads TGTGCCAGCAGCTGGGGACTAGCGGGCAACTACAATGAGCAGTTCTTC.

The chain employs TRBV6-1 and TRBJ1-2; D unclear. CDR3 length: 16 amino acids. CDR1 and CDR2 from the germline V gene are MNHNS and SASEGT. V shed 3 bases and J shed 3 bases, with 17 bases lying between them. The CDR3 sequence is CASSDRIEPRYYGYTF. CDR3 DNA sequence: TGTGCCAGCAGTGACAGGATAGAACCCAGGTACTATGGCTACACCTTC.

The chain carries TRBV6-4 and TRBJ1-5; maybe TRBD1 (5 bases). V was trimmed by 6 bases and J by 6 bases, leaving 18 bases between them. This CDR3 is 15 amino acids long. CDR1 and CDR2 (germline): MRHNA, SNTAGT. The DNA of the CDR3 is TGTGCCAGCAGCCCCGGGGGGGGTGAGGGTCAGCCCCAGCATTTT. It translates to CASSPGGGEGQPQHF.

Only a few counts were recorded for this clone. The V and J genes are TRBV7-9 and TRBJ2-7; weak D call: TRBD1 (6 bases). TRBJ2-1 explains the end of the DNA better; the J call may be wrong. The germline gives CDR1 SEHNR, CDR2 FQNEAQ (reference sequence). There are 15 residues in the CDR3. CDR3 region: CASSHLTGHGNEQFF. In nucleotides, the CDR3 is TGTGCCAGCAGCCACCTTACAGGGCACGGCAATGAGCAGTTCTTC.

Points on this clone: A read error may produce the germline difference seen at one junction end. This sample also contains other DNA sequences that code for the same CDR3. The rearrangement links TRBV27 to TRBJ1-1; TRBD1 matches at 8 bases. The CDR3 has 14 amino acids. The germline gives CDR1 MNHEY, CDR2 SMNVEV (reference sequence). The CDR3 nucleotides read TGTGCCAGCCGCCCACAGGGGGGGAGCACTGAAGCTTTCTTC. Its protein is CASRPQGGSTEAFF.